Below are 4 T cell receptor beta chains sequenced from a single sample in a study of blood T cell repertoires in COVID-19 (dated by TCRdb to about 2020). Libraries were prepared through the immunoSEQ multiplex PCR assay. The table comes from immuneACCESS by way of TCRdb, which keeps in-frame sequences with V and J called. Part of the clones is missing from these tables; in studies checked, under half for an unresolved V gene and the rest for unknown reasons. This sample gives roughly 230,000 clones in total; 65% to 85% of them show up just once. The top ten clones comprise approximately 8.7% of the sample. Sequencing was carried out using peripheral blood. Receptor source: a woman older than 75 with acute or convalescent COVID-19.

This clone was observed a single time. The CDR3 loop reads CASSPGAGGNTIYF. CDR3 in DNA: TGTGCCAGCAGCCCCGGTGCGGGTGGAAACACCATATATTTT. This chain links TRBV3-1 (or the pseudogene TRBV3-2) with TRBJ1-3; D ambiguous. Trimming took off 4 bases at V and 3 bases at J, with 10 bases between the two ends. Germline loops: CDR1 LGHDT, CDR2 YNNKEL (reference sequence). The CDR3 is 14 residues long.

J is TRBJ2-1 and V is TRBV4-1, with TRBD2 matching 11 bases. The V gene's germline CDR1 is MGHRA and CDR2 YSYEKL. Losses at the gene ends were 1 base for V and 10 bases for J; bases not matched to a gene: 6. The CDR3 contains 15 residues. DNA of the CDR3: TGCGCCAGCAGCCAAGGGTTAGCGGGGGGGCGAGAGCAGTTCTTC. It yields the protein CASSQGLAGGREQFF.

This clone was seen a few times. V is TRBV2 and J is TRBJ1-1; the D is unclear. Per germline, CDR1 SNHLY and CDR2 FYNNEI. This CDR3 region has 14 residues. V dropped 7 bases and J dropped 2 bases, with 14 bases sitting between them. CDR3 amino acids: CASNPEGVNTEAFF. CDR3 DNA: TGTGCCAGCAACCCGGAAGGAGTAAACACTGAAGCTTTCTTT.

The V and J genes are TRBV10-2 and TRBJ1-4; 11 nucleotides match TRBD1. With 5 bases clipped from V and 4 bases from J, the junction kept 3 bases outside the gene matches. Germline loops: CDR1 WSHSY, CDR2 SAAADI. The CDR3 sequence is 15 residues long. The CDR3 coding sequence is TGCGCCAGCAGTTCCGGGACAGGGGGTAATGAAAAACTGTTTTTT. Protein product: CASSSGTGGNEKLFF.